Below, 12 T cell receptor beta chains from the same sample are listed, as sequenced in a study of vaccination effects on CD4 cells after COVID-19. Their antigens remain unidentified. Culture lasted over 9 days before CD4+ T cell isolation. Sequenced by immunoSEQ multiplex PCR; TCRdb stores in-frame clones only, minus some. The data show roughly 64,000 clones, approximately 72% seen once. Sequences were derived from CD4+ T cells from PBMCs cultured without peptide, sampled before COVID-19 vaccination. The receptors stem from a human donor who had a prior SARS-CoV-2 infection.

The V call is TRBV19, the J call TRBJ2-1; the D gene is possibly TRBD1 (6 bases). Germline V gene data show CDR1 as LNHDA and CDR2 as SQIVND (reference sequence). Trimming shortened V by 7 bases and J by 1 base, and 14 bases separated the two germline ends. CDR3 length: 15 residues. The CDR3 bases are TGTGCCAGTAAGAGGGGACAACAGTCCTACAATGAGCAGTTCTTC. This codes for CASKRGQQSYNEQFF.

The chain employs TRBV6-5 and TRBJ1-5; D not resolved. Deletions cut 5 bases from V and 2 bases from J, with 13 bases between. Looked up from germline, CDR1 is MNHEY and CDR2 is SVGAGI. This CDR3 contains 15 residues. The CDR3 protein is CASSRSAVRNQPQHF. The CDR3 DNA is TGTGCCAGCAGTAGATCCGCAGTGCGCAATCAGCCCCAGCATTTT.

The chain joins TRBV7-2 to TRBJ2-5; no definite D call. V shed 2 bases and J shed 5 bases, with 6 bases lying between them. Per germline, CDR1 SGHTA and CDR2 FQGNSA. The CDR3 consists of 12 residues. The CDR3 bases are TGTGCCAGCAGCTTAACGCTGGAGACCCAGTACTTC. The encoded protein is CASSLTLETQYF.

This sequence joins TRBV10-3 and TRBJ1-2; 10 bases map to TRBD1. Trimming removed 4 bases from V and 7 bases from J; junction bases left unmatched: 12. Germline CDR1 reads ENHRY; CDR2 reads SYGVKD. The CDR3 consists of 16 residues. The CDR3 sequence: CAISGGQGPEAGGYTF. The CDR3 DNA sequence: TGTGCCATCAGTGGGGGACAGGGGCCTGAGGCAGGTGGCTACACCTTC.

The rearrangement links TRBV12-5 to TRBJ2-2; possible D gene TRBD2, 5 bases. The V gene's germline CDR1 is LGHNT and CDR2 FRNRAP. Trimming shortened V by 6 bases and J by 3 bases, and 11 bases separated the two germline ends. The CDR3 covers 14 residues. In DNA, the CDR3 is TGTGCTAGTGGCGGGGTCATGGACACCGGGGAGCTGTTTTTT. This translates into CASGGVMDTGELFF.

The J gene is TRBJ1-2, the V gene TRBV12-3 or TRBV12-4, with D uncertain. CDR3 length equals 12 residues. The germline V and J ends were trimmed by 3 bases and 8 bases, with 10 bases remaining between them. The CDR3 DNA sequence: TGTGCCAGCAGTTTTTGGGAGAACGGCTACACCTTC. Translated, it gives CASSFWENGYTF.

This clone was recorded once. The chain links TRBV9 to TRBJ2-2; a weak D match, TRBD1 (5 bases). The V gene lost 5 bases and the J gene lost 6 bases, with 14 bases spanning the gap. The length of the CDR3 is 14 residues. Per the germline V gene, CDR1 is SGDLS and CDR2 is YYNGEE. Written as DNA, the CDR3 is TGTGCCAGCAGTGATACTCAGGGCGCCGGGGAGCTGTTTTTT. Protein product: CASSDTQGAGELFF.

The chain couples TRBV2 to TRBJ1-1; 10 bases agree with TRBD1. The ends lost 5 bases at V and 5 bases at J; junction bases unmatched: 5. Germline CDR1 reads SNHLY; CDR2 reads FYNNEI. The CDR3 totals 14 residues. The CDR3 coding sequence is TGTGCCAGCAGTTCCGACAGGGGGCGGACTGAAGCTTTCTTT. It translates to CASSSDRGRTEAFF.

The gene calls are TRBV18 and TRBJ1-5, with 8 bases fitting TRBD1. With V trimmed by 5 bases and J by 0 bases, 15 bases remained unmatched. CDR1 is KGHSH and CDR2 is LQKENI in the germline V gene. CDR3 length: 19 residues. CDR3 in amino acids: CASSSLSRTGWDSNQPQHF. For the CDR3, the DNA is TGTGCCAGCTCATCATTATCAAGGACAGGGTGGGATAGCAATCAGCCCCAGCATTTT.

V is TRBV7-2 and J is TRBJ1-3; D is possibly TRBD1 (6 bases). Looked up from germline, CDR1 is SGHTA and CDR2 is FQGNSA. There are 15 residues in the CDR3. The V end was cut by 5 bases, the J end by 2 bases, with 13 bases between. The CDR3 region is CASSNRVGTGNTIYF. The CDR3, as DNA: TGTGCCAGCAGCAACAGGGTTGGGACTGGAAACACCATATATTTT.

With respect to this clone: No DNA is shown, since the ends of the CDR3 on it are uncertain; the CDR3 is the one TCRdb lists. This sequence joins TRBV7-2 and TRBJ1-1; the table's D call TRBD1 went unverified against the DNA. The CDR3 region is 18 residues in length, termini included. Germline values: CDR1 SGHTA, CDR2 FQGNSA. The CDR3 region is CASSLVFFGSPMNTEAFF.

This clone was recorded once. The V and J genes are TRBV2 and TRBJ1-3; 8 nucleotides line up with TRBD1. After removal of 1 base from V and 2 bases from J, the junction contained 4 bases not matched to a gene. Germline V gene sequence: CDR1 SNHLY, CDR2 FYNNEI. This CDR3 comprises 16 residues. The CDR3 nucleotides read TGTGCCAGCAGTGAAGTCAGGGGGCGTGCTGGAAACACCATATATTTT. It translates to CASSEVRGRAGNTIYF. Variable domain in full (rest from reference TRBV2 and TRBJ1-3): EPEVTQTPSHQVTQMGQEVILRCVPISNHLYFYWYRQILGQKVEFLVSFYNNEISEKSEIFDDQFSVERPDGSNFTLKIRSTKLEDSAMYFCASSEVRGRAGNTIYFGEGSWLTVV.